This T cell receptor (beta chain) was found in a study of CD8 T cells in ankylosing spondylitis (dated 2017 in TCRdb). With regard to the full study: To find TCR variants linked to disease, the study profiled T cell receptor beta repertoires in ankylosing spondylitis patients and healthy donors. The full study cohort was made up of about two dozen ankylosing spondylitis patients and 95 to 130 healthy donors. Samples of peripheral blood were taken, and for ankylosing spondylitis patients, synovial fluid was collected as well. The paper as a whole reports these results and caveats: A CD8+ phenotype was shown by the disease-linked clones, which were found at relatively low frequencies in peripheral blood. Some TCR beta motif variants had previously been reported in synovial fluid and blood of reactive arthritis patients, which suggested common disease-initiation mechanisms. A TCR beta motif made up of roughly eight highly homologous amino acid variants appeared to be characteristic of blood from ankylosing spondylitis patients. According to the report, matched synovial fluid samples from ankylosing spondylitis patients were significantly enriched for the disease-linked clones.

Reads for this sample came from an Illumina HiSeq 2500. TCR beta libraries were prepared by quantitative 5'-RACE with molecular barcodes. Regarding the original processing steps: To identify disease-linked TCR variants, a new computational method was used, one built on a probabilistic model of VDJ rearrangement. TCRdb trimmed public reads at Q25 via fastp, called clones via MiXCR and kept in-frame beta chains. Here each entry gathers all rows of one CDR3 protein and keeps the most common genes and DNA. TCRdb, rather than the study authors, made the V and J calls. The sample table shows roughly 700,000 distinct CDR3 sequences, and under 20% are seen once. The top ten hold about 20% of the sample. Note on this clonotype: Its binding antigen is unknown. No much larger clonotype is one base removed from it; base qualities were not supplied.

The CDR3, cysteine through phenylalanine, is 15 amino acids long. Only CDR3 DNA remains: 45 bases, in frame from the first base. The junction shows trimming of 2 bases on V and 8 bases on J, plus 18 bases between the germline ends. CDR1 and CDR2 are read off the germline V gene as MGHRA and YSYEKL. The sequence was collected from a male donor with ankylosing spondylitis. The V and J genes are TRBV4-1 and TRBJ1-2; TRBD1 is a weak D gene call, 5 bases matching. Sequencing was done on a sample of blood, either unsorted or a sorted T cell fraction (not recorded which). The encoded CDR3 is CASSQPTGGGRGYTF. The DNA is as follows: TGCGCCAGCAGCCAACCTACTGGGGGAGGGCGGGGCTACACCTTC.